This T cell receptor (beta chain) emerged from a study of blood T cell repertoires in COVID-19. Study overall: Material from acute and convalescent COVID-19 was sourced from the United States, Italy and Spain. PBMCs, B-cell-depleted T cells, or T cells provided the cDNA or gDNA that made up the material.

Study processing details: Researchers report that nucleated cell counts were estimated from reference gene primer amplification. The repertoire was sequenced with immunoSEQ multiplex PCR; TCRdb's copy has only in-frame clones and lacks some. V and J calls and clone size are as listed in that table; D and trimming were resolved from the DNA. The sample has a few hundred thousand clones, approximately 78% seen once. Participants had their cohort set by participant-reported clinical history. Germline CDR1 and CDR2: KGHSH and LQKENI. The CDR3 is 14 amino acids. J gave up 3 bases and V 6 bases, and 8 bases lay outside the gene matches.

This sequence was found in a man aged 35 to 55 who had recovered from COVID-19. V usage is TRBV18 and J usage is TRBJ2-7, with 7 bases matching TRBD1. Sequencing used PBMCs or T cells enriched from blood (not recorded which). The CDR3 region is CASSGDSGYYEQYF. CDR3 DNA sequence: TGTGCCAGCTCGGGGGACAGCGGATACTACGAGCAGTACTTC.